These 25 T cell receptor beta chains share one sample of origin, sequenced in a study of CD8 T cells in ankylosing spondylitis. Study-level findings and limits: Seemingly characteristic of ankylosing spondylitis blood was a TCR beta motif consisting of about 8 highly homologous variants.

Their specific antigens are unknown. TCRdb used MiXCR to reprocess the 5' RACE reads, holding one entry per CDR3 protein. The sample consists of a few hundred thousand distinct CDR3 sequences, about 15% of them appearing once. Sequenced sample: blood, either unsorted or a sorted T cell fraction (not recorded which). The origin of the receptors is a male donor with ankylosing spondylitis.

This clonotype was observed at least ten times. The V gene is TRBV12-3 or TRBV12-4, the J gene TRBJ1-1, with no clear D. Trimming cost V 2 bases and J 2 bases, with 3 bases left between them. The CDR3 consists of 12 residues. The chain's CDR3 is CASSLKNTEAFF. Written as DNA, the CDR3 is TGTGCCAGCAGTTTAAAAAACACTGAAGCTTTCTTT.

The chain employs TRBV6-2 or TRBV6-3 and TRBJ2-1; 11 bases match TRBD2. With V trimmed by 2 bases and J by 0 bases, 3 bases remained unmatched. This CDR3 has 17 amino acids. The germline V gene has CDR1 MNHEY and CDR2 SVGEGT. CDR3: CASSYLAGGGSYNEQFF. The CDR3 DNA reads as TGTGCCAGCAGTTACCTAGCGGGGGGTGGCTCCTACAATGAGCAGTTCTTC.

The V and J genes are TRBV20-1 and TRBJ2-7, with D possibly TRBD1 on 5 matching bases. CDR3 length: 12 amino acids. Trimming left V 2 bases short and J 3 bases short, with 8 bases between. Germline CDR1 DFQATT, CDR2 SNEGSKA (reference sequence). The CDR3 loop is CSARRGIYEQYF. The CDR3 coding sequence is TGCAGTGCTAGAAGGGGAATCTACGAGCAGTACTTC.

DNA of the CDR3: TGTGCCTGGAGGGGGGACCGCTTGGTGGGTGAAGCTTTCTTT. Its translation is CAWRGDRLVGEAFF. The V call is TRBV30, the J call TRBJ1-1; perhaps TRBD1 as D (5 bases). CDR3 length: 14 amino acids. Germline V gene data show CDR1 as GTSNPN and CDR2 as SVGIG (reference sequence). Trimming took off 3 bases at V and 7 bases at J, with 18 bases between the two ends.

This clonotype was observed a handful of times. The rearrangement joins TRBV12-3 or TRBV12-4 to TRBJ1-4; TRBD1 is a possible D gene (5 bases). The V and J ends lost 7 bases and 8 bases respectively, with 11 bases between them. This CDR3 has 12 amino acids. In nucleotides, the CDR3 is TGTGCCAGCAAACAGGAGAACGAAAAACTGTTTTTT. Encoded protein: CASKQENEKLFF.

CDR3 amino acids: CASSLTAGTSYEQYF. The CDR3 DNA follows: TGTGCCAGCAGCTTAACAGCGGGAACCTCCTACGAGCAGTACTTC. V gene TRBV7-3 combines with J gene TRBJ2-7, with 7 bases aligning to TRBD2. The CDR3 covers 15 residues. CDR1 is SGHTA, CDR2 FQGTGA, per germline. V gave up 0 bases and J gave up 0 bases; unmatched junction bases: 2.

In its sample, this clonotype was seen a few times. The chain combines TRBV20-1 with TRBJ2-2, with TRBD2 as a possible D gene (6 bases). V shed 1 base and J shed 7 bases, with 10 bases lying between them. Looked up from germline, CDR1 is DFQATT and CDR2 is SNEGSKA (reference sequence). The CDR3 sequence is 13 residues long. The CDR3 loop is CSARVGGVGELFF. DNA for the CDR3: TGCAGTGCTAGAGTTGGAGGGGTCGGGGAGCTGTTTTTT.

This clonotype occurred many times. The chain uses TRBV12-3 or TRBV12-4 and TRBJ1-1; D may be TRBD1 (5 bases). The V end lost 7 bases, the J end lost 5 bases, and 17 bases lay between the germline ends. The CDR3 runs 14 residues. Here the CDR3 DNA reads TGTGCCAGCACCCGCTCAGGGAGGAGAACTGAAGCTTTCTTT. Its protein is CASTRSGRRTEAFF.

There are many counts of this clonotype. The chain carries TRBV29-1 and TRBJ1-3; the match to TRBD1 covers 8 bases. V trimming: 5 bases; J trimming: 0 bases; junction bases outside the gene matches: 15. The germline CDR1 and CDR2 sequences are SQVTM and ANQGSEA. CDR3 size: 18 residues. In DNA, the CDR3 is TGCAGCGTTTCGACCGGGACAGGCTCCCGTTCCTCTGGAAACACCATATATTTT. Translation gives CSVSTGTGSRSSGNTIYF.

The chain is built from TRBV20-1 and TRBJ2-1, with 12 positions matching TRBD2. Trimming at V came to 1 base and at J to 10 bases, leaving 5 bases not matched to a gene. The germline CDR1 and CDR2 sequences are DFQATT and SNEGSKA (reference sequence). The CDR3 consists of 14 residues. CDR3 sequence reads: CSARGLAGGREQFF. The CDR3 coding sequence is TGCAGTGCTAGAGGGCTAGCGGGGGGGCGGGAGCAGTTCTTC.

Many counts were recorded for this clonotype. V gene TRBV29-1 combines with J gene TRBJ2-1; D ambiguous. CDR3 length: 13 amino acids. V was cut by 4 bases and J by 7 bases, with 14 bases left in between. In germline, CDR1 is SQVTM, CDR2 ANQGSEA. In nucleotides, the CDR3 is TGCAGCGTTGTGACTCCAGGATGGAATGAGCAGTTCTTC. Residues: CSVVTPGWNEQFF.

CDR3 DNA sequence: TGTGCCAGCAGCTCTGGGACAAAGACTAATGAAAAACTGTTTTTT. Its translation: CASSSGTKTNEKLFF. The chain carries TRBV5-5 and TRBJ1-4; TRBD1 is a possible D gene (6 bases). This CDR3 is built from 15 residues. Germline CDR1 SGHKS, CDR2 YYEKEE (reference sequence). V lost 3 bases to trimming and J lost 2 bases, with 11 bases between them.

This clonotype occurred a few times. V gene TRBV5-1 combines with J gene TRBJ2-7, with TRBD1 matching over 7 bases. CDR1 is SGHRS and CDR2 is YFSETQ in the germline V gene. V dropped 4 bases and J dropped 6; count of bases not matched to a gene: 13. This CDR3 is 15 amino acids long. The CDR3 DNA follows: TGCGCCAGCAGCCCAGGACAGGCCCGGGCTCCCGAGCAGTACTTC. As protein: CASSPGQARAPEQYF.

CDR3 nucleotides: TGTGCCAGCAGAGCAGGGAAACTGAACACTGAAGCTTTCTTT. Its protein is CASRAGKLNTEAFF. The chain combines TRBV7-2 with TRBJ1-1, with D possibly TRBD1 on 5 matching bases. V was pared by 6 bases and J by 0 bases, with 11 bases between. Germline V CDR1 and CDR2: SGHTA, FQGNSA. This CDR3 spans 14 amino acids.

The chain carries TRBV20-1 and TRBJ1-2; D is unresolved. V was shortened by 1 base and J by 3 bases, with 9 bases between the two germline ends. The CDR3 is 13 residues long. Germline CDR1 and CDR2: DFQATT and SNEGSKA (reference sequence). CDR3 DNA sequence: TGCAGTGCTAGAGGGCCGTCCTACTATGGCTACACCTTC. Protein sequence: CSARGPSYYGYTF.

The V call is TRBV20-1, the J call TRBJ2-1; 7 positions agree with TRBD1. The CDR3 totals 14 residues. Germline CDR1 is DFQATT and CDR2 is SNEGSKA (reference sequence). The junction had 6 bases not matched to a gene; V was cut back by 5 bases and J by 2 bases. CDR3 sequence: CSAHTGAPYNEQFF. The CDR3 region has the DNA TGCAGTGCTCATACAGGGGCCCCCTACAATGAGCAGTTCTTC.

The chain combines TRBV7-2 with TRBJ2-2, with unresolved D. V was shortened by 2 bases and J by 6 bases, with 7 bases between the two germline ends. The length of the CDR3 is 13 residues. Germline lookup yields CDR1 SGHTA and CDR2 FQGNSA. CDR3 sequence reads: CASSLMVAGELFF. In DNA, the CDR3 is TGTGCCAGCAGCTTAATGGTGGCCGGGGAGCTGTTTTTT.

This clonotype has just a few counts. The chain links TRBV3-1 to TRBJ1-5; D is uncertain. The CDR3 runs 13 residues. The V gene's germline CDR1 is LGHDT and CDR2 YNNKEL (reference sequence). Trimming removed 0 bases from V and 7 bases from J, with 7 bases in between. The CDR3 coding sequence is TGTGCCAGCAGCCAAGATAGGCAACAGCCCCAGCATTTT. Amino acid sequence: CASSQDRQQPQHF.

The chain recombines TRBV5-4 with TRBJ2-1; D gene uncertain. CDR3 length: 15 amino acids. Germline V gene data show CDR1 as SGHNT and CDR2 as YYREEE (reference sequence). V dropped 2 bases and J dropped 0 bases, with 9 bases sitting between them. The DNA for the CDR3 is TGTGCCAGCAGCTTTGAAACGATCTCCTACAATGAGCAGTTCTTC. Its protein is CASSFETISYNEQFF.

J is TRBJ1-3 and V is TRBV2; 8 bases match TRBD1. Germline CDR1 reads SNHLY; CDR2 reads FYNNEI. The CDR3 is 14 amino acids. V lost 7 bases, J lost 4 bases, and 6 bases stayed unmatched. CDR3 DNA: TGTGCCAGCACCGACAGGGGTGCAGGAAACACCATATATTTT. It specifies CASTDRGAGNTIYF.

This clonotype was recorded at least ten times. The V gene is TRBV4-1, the J gene TRBJ1-6; no definite D call. V was trimmed by 6 bases and J by 3 bases, leaving 9 bases between them. CDR1 and CDR2 (germline): MGHRA, YSYEKL. The CDR3 is 14 amino acids. CDR3 DNA: TGCGCCAGCAGTGGGTTGGGCTATAATTCACCCCTCCACTTT. Translating gives CASSGLGYNSPLHF.

Only a few counts were recorded for this clonotype. The gene calls are TRBV4-2 and TRBJ2-7, with 9 positions matching TRBD2. From germline, CDR1 is LGHNA and CDR2 YNFKEQ. Trimming cost V 0 bases and J 1 base; bases outside gene matches: 4. The CDR3 spans 16 residues. CDR3 in amino acids: CASSQDYTSGSYEQYF. The DNA of the CDR3 is TGTGCCAGCAGCCAAGATTATACTAGCGGGTCCTACGAGCAGTACTTC.

The chain combines TRBV20-1 with TRBJ2-4; 13 bases are shared with TRBD2. Looked up from germline, CDR1 is DFQATT and CDR2 is SNEGSKA (reference sequence). This CDR3 is 17 amino acids long. V gave up 5 bases and J gave up 2 bases; unmatched junction bases: 9. CDR3 DNA sequence: TGCAGTGCTCGTACTAGCGGGAGGGCTCTGACCAAAAACATTCAGTACTTC. It encodes CSARTSGRALTKNIQYF.

This clonotype was detected a few times. V usage is TRBV12-3 or TRBV12-4 and J usage is TRBJ2-1; 7 bases line up with TRBD1. V dropped 2 bases and J dropped 12; count of bases not matched to a gene: 4. There are 12 residues in the CDR3. The CDR3 sequence: CASSLTGDWQFF. The CDR3 DNA reads as TGTGCCAGCAGTTTAACAGGGGATTGGCAGTTCTTC.

The chain is built from TRBV6-1 and TRBJ1-1; D is perhaps TRBD1 (5 bases). V lost 5 bases to trimming and J lost 4 bases, with 14 bases between them. The CDR3 extends over 14 amino acids. Germline V lookup: CDR1 MNHNS, CDR2 SASEGT. As DNA, the CDR3 is TGTGCCAGCAGTCCCCGGGACGGGAGCACTGAAGCTTTCTTT. Its translation is CASSPRDGSTEAFF.